Following are 5 T cell receptor beta chains from one sample sequenced in a study of CD8+CD57+ T cells in acquired aplastic anemia. Genomic DNA was employed as the template in profiling TCR beta VDJ and CDR3. TCRdb reprocessed the reads with MiXCR, giving one entry per CDR3 protein. The table has under 200,000 distinct CDR3 sequences, under 70% seen once. The material sequenced was sorted CD4+, CD8+, or CD8+CD57+ T cells (not recorded which) from PBMCs. The source of these receptors is a human donor with severe aplastic anemia or a healthy control (not recorded which).

This rearrangement joins TRBV2 to TRBJ2-1; either TRBD1 or TRBD2 may supply D (5 bases each). The CDR3 length is 13 residues. The germline gives CDR1 SNHLY, CDR2 FYNNEI. The germline V and J ends were trimmed by 6 bases and 9 bases, with 15 bases remaining between them. The CDR3 sequence is CASRGTLVGEQFF. The CDR3 region has the DNA TGTGCCAGCAGAGGGACCCTTGTTGGTGAGCAGTTCTTC.

The chain has TRBV24-1 and TRBJ2-1, with TRBD2 identical over 8 bases. This CDR3 region has 16 residues. The V gene's germline CDR1 is KGHDR and CDR2 SFDVKD. The ends lost 3 bases at V and 0 bases at J; junction bases unmatched: 3. CDR3 sequence (DNA): TGTGCCACCAGTGATCCGAGCGGGAGCTCCTACAATGAGCAGTTCTTC. Amino acids: CATSDPSGSSYNEQFF.

This chain connects TRBV29-1 to TRBJ1-1; D call uncertain. The germline V gene encodes CDR1 SQVTM and CDR2 ANQGSEA. The germline V and J ends were trimmed by 1 base and 2 bases, with 23 bases remaining between them. This CDR3 contains 18 residues. CDR3: CSVEGGTSYEQPNTEAFF. The CDR3 DNA reads as TGCAGCGTTGAAGGGGGTACCTCCTACGAGCAGCCCAACACTGAAGCTTTCTTT.

This chain uses TRBV3-1 with TRBJ2-6; TRBD1 matches at 9 bases. CDR1 and CDR2 from the germline V gene are LGHDT and YNNKEL (reference sequence). Germline trimming cut 1 base from V and 2 bases from J; bases unmatched to any gene: 9. This CDR3 is built from 19 residues. The CDR3 reads CASSQVGDRVLAGANVLTF. CDR3 nucleotides: TGTGCCAGCAGCCAAGTTGGGGACAGGGTGCTGGCTGGGGCCAACGTCCTGACTTTC.

This chain joins TRBV10-1 and TRBJ1-1; a weak D match, TRBD1 (5 bases). V was clipped by 10 bases and J by 6 bases, with 15 bases between them. The germline gives CDR1 WNHNN, CDR2 SYGVQD (reference sequence). The CDR3 totals 12 residues. CDR3 DNA: TGCGCCAATATAACGGGGGGTCCTGAAGCTTTCTTT. It specifies CANITGGPEAFF.